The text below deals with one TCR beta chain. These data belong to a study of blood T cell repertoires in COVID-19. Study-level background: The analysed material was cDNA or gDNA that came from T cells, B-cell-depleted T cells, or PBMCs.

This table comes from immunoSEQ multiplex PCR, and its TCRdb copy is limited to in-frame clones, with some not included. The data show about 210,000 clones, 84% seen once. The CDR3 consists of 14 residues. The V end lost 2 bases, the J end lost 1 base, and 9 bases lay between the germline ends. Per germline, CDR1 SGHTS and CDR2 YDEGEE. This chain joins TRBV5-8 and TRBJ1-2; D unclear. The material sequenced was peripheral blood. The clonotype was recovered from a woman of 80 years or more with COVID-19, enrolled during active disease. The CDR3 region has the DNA TGTGCCAGCAGCTTTAGCGGATTTAACTATGGCTACACCTTC. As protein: CASSFSGFNYGYTF.